This paragraph reports one TCR beta chain. The antigen remains unidentified. Germline V gene sequence: CDR1 MGHDK, CDR2 SYGVNS. V was shortened by 6 bases and J by 4 bases, with 9 bases between the two germline ends. The CDR3 sequence is 13 residues long. The sample comes from a study of Graves' ophthalmopathy and Graves' hyperthyroidism. Notes on the study in general: Sensitivity reached roughly 88% and specificity almost 83% for a 13-signature model separating ophthalmopathy from stable hyperthyroidism.

The study amplified TCR beta CDR3 regions using RNA transcripts. First-round RT-PCR with HTBI primers preceded a second-round multiplex PCR. TCRdb analysed the multiplex PCR reads with MiXCR anew, one entry per CDR3 protein. The sample carries about 740,000 distinct CDR3 sequences, 35% to 50% recorded once. This sequence was found in an adult man with Graves' ophthalmopathy. Sequencing used peripheral blood. The chain carries TRBV25-1 and TRBJ2-2; D is perhaps TRBD2 (6 bases). The CDR3 sequence is CASSETSTGELFF. CDR3 DNA sequence: TGTGCCAGCAGCGAGACTAGCACCGGGGAGCTGTTTTTT.